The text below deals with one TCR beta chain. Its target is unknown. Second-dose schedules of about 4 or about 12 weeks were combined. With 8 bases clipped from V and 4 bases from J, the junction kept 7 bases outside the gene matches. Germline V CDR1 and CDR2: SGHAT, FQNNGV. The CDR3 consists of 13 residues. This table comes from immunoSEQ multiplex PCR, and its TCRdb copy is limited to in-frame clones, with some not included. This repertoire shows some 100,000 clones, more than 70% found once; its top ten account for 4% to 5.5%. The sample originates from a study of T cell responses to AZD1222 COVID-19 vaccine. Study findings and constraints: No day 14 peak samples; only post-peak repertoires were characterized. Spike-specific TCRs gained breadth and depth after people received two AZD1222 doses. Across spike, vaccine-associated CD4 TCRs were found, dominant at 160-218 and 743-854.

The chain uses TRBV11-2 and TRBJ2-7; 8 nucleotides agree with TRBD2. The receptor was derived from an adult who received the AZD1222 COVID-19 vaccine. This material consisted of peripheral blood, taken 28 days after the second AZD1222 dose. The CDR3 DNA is TGTGCCAGCGTCCCTGCGGGGGGATACGAGCAGTACTTC. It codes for CASVPAGGYEQYF.